These T cell receptor beta chains were read from a single sample in a study of cytomegalovirus exposure and HLA in healthy donors. The assay was immunoSEQ multiplex PCR, and TCRdb's table has in-frame clones only and misses some. This sample carries 99,000 or so clones, over 60% of them seen once, and the ten largest clones take over 2.5%. Sequencing was performed on PBMCs. Receptor source: a male donor in good health and CMV-seropositive. Both conserved end residues are part of each CDR3. Fields, in order: J gene, clone size, D gene, V gene, CDR3 length, CDR3 DNA, CDR3 protein. The D gene is left open where the match is weak. Not all rows give a size; the values are once, few, many and, for expanded clones, a class.

j_gene: TRBJ1-3; abundance: -; d_gene: -; v_gene: TRBV18; len: 15; CDR3nt: TGTGCCAGCTCACCACCGTTCAGCTCTGGAAACACCATATATTTT; CDR3aa: CASSPPFSSGNTIYF
j_gene: TRBJ2-6; abundance: -; d_gene: TRBD1; v_gene: TRBV2; len: 18; CDR3nt: TGTGCCATCATGTTGGGACAGGGGCTCTCCTCTGGGGCCAACGTCCTGACTTTC; CDR3aa: CAIMLGQGLSSGANVLTF
j_gene: TRBJ2-7; abundance: few; d_gene: TRBD2; v_gene: TRBV4-3; len: 14; CDR3nt: TGCGCCAGCAGCTTCCGGACTAGCGACTACGAGCAGTACTTC; CDR3aa: CASSFRTSDYEQYF
j_gene: TRBJ2-1; abundance: -; d_gene: TRBD2; v_gene: TRBV5-1; len: 15; CDR3nt: TGCGCCAGCAGCCCCAGTCTAGCGGGGGGGCATGAGCAGTTCTTC; CDR3aa: CASSPSLAGGHEQFF
j_gene: TRBJ1-1; abundance: -; d_gene: -; v_gene: TRBV30; len: 13; CDR3nt: TGTGCCTTATGGACCCTCGGGGTAGGAGAAGCTTTCTTT; CDR3aa: CALWTLGVGEAFF
j_gene: TRBJ2-2; abundance: -; d_gene: TRBD2; v_gene: TRBV7-7; len: 15; CDR3nt: TGTGCTAGCAGCGTTAGCGGGGGGAACACCGGGGAGCTGTTTTTT; CDR3aa: CASSVSGGNTGELFF
j_gene: TRBJ1-2; abundance: -; d_gene: -; v_gene: TRBV4-3; len: 13; CDR3nt: TGCGCCAGCAGCCAAGAGGCAGGGGCTGGCTACACCTTC; CDR3aa: CASSQEAGAGYTF
j_gene: TRBJ2-3; abundance: -; d_gene: TRBD2; v_gene: TRBV7-2; len: 16; CDR3nt: TGTGCCAGCAGCTTAATAGGAGCGGGGGGAACAGATACGCAGTATTTT; CDR3aa: CASSLIGAGGTDTQYF
j_gene: TRBJ1-1; abundance: -; d_gene: -; v_gene: TRBV2; len: 15; CDR3nt: TGTGCCAGCAGTGTGGACTTTGGGGGAGGCACTGAAGCTTTCTTT; CDR3aa: CASSVDFGGGTEAFF
j_gene: TRBJ1-1; abundance: few; d_gene: TRBD1; v_gene: TRBV7-3; len: 13; CDR3nt: TGTGCCAGCAGTTCCTCGGCGAAGGGGGCAGCTTTCTTT; CDR3aa: CASSSSAKGAAFF
j_gene: TRBJ2-7; abundance: few; d_gene: TRBD2; v_gene: TRBV4-2; len: 14; CDR3nt: TGTGCCAGCAGCCAAGGGGACTACTCCTACGAGCAGTACTTC; CDR3aa: CASSQGDYSYEQYF
j_gene: TRBJ2-2; abundance: -; d_gene: TRBD2; v_gene: TRBV10-1; len: 20; CDR3nt: TGCGCCAGCACCCCCTTTACACCGGGACTAGCGAGAAATTGGGCCGGGGAGCTGTTTTTT; CDR3aa: CASTPFTPGLARNWAGELFF
j_gene: TRBJ2-5; abundance: -; d_gene: -; v_gene: TRBV5-1; len: 15; CDR3nt: TGCGCCAGCAGCCCCTGGGGGGGGGCCCAAGAGACCCAGTACTTC; CDR3aa: CASSPWGGAQETQYF
j_gene: TRBJ2-1; abundance: -; d_gene: -; v_gene: TRBV7-2; len: 16; CDR3nt: TGTGCCAGCAGCTTACGAGCCGGGGGCTCCTACAATGAGCAGTTCTTC; CDR3aa: CASSLRAGGSYNEQFF
j_gene: TRBJ1-2; abundance: -; d_gene: -; v_gene: TRBV7-9; len: 15; CDR3nt: TGTGCCAGCAGCTTCGACCTGACAGGAAGCTATGGCTACACCTTC; CDR3aa: CASSFDLTGSYGYTF
j_gene: TRBJ1-4; abundance: -; d_gene: TRBD1; v_gene: TRBV27; len: 15; CDR3nt: TGTGCCAGCAGTACAGACAGGGACTTCAGCGAAAAACTGTTTTTT; CDR3aa: CASSTDRDFSEKLFF
j_gene: TRBJ1-3; abundance: -; d_gene: TRBD1; v_gene: TRBV6-5; len: 15; CDR3nt: TGTGCCAGCAGTCCTAGCGGACAGGGAGGGGACACCATATATTTT; CDR3aa: CASSPSGQGGDTIYF
j_gene: TRBJ1-1; abundance: -; d_gene: -; v_gene: TRBV27; len: 16; CDR3nt: TGTGCCAGCAGTGATCTTTGGGCGAGCTCGAACACTGAAGCTTTCTTT; CDR3aa: CASSDLWASSNTEAFF
j_gene: TRBJ1-2; abundance: -; d_gene: -; v_gene: TRBV5-1; len: 15; CDR3nt: TGCGCCAGCAGCCCCTCCGCAGGGGCGGACTATGGCTACACCTTC; CDR3aa: CASSPSAGADYGYTF
j_gene: TRBJ1-4; abundance: -; d_gene: TRBD1; v_gene: TRBV25-1; len: 15; CDR3nt: TGTGCCAGCAGTGGGCAGGGGGCGTCTAATGAAAAACTGTTTTTT; CDR3aa: CASSGQGASNEKLFF
j_gene: TRBJ1-2; abundance: -; d_gene: -; v_gene: TRBV30; len: 11; CDR3nt: TGTGCCTGGAGAGACAGCTATGGCTACACCTTC; CDR3aa: CAWRDSYGYTF
j_gene: TRBJ1-1; abundance: -; d_gene: -; v_gene: TRBV5-1; len: 16; CDR3nt: TGCGCCAGCAGCTTGGTCGGGGGGAACATGAACACTGAAGCTTTCTTT; CDR3aa: CASSLVGGNMNTEAFF
j_gene: TRBJ1-3; abundance: -; d_gene: -; v_gene: TRBV6-5; len: 13; CDR3nt: TGTGCCAGCAGTTCCCACTCTGGAAACACCATATATTTT; CDR3aa: CASSSHSGNTIYF
j_gene: TRBJ1-2; abundance: once; d_gene: -; v_gene: TRBV5-1; len: 14; CDR3nt: TGCGCCAGTCCTTTGACTGTCGTCAACTATGGCTACACCTTC; CDR3aa: CASPLTVVNYGYTF
j_gene: TRBJ1-1; abundance: -; d_gene: TRBD1; v_gene: TRBV9; len: 14; CDR3nt: TGTGCCAGCAGCGCTACAGGGGACAGGACTGAAGCTTTCTTT; CDR3aa: CASSATGDRTEAFF
j_gene: TRBJ1-1; abundance: few; d_gene: TRBD1; v_gene: TRBV5-5; len: 15; CDR3nt: TGTGCCAGCAGCCCGACGACAGGGGAAGACACTGAAGCTTTCTTT; CDR3aa: CASSPTTGEDTEAFF
j_gene: TRBJ2-7; abundance: -; d_gene: -; v_gene: TRBV9; len: 16; CDR3nt: TGTGCCAGCAGCGTAGATGGCGGGGTTAGCTCCTACGAGCAGTACTTC; CDR3aa: CASSVDGGVSSYEQYF
j_gene: TRBJ2-3; abundance: few; d_gene: -; v_gene: TRBV7-6; len: 14; CDR3nt: TGTGCCAGCAGCTTAGAGGGGAGGACAGATACGCAGTATTTT; CDR3aa: CASSLEGRTDTQYF
j_gene: TRBJ1-6; abundance: -; d_gene: TRBD1; v_gene: TRBV4-3; len: 15; CDR3nt: TGCGCCAGCAGCCAGGAACAGGGGGTAGTAACACCCCTCCACTTT; CDR3aa: CASSQEQGVVTPLHF
j_gene: TRBJ1-4; abundance: -; d_gene: -; v_gene: TRBV7-2; len: 16; CDR3nt: TGTGCCAGCAGCTTAATAGGGGGTCTAACTAATGAAAAACTGTTTTTT; CDR3aa: CASSLIGGLTNEKLFF
j_gene: TRBJ1-6; abundance: -; d_gene: -; v_gene: TRBV9; len: 13; CDR3nt: TGTGCCAGCAGCGCCGGGGAGAGGTCACCCCTCCACTTT; CDR3aa: CASSAGERSPLHF